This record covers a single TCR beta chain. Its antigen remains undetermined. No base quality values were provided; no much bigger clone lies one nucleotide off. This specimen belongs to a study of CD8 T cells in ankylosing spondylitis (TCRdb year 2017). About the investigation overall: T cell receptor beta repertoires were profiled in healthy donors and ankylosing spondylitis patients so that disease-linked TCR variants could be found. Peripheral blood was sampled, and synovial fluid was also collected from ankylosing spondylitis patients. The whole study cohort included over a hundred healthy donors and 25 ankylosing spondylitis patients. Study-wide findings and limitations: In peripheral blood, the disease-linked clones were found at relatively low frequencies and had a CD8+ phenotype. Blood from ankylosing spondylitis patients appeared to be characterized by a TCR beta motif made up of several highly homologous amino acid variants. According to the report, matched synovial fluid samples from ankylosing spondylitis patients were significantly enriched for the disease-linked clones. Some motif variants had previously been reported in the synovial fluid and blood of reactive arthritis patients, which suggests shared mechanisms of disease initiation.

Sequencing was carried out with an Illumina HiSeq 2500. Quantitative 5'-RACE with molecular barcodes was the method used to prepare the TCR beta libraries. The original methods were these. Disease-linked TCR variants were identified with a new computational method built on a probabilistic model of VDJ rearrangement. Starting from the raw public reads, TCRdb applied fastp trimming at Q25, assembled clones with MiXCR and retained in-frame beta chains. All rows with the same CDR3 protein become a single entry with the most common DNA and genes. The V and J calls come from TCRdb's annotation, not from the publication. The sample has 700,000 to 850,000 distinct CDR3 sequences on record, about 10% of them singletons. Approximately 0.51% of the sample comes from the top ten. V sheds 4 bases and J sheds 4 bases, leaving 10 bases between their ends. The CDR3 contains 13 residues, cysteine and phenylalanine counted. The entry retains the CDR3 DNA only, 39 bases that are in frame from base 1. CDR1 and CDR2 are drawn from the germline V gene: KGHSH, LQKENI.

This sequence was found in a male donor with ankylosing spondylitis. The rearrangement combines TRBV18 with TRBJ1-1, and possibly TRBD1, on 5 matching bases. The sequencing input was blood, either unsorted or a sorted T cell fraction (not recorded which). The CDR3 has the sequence CASSRDLVTEAFF. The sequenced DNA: TGTGCCAGCTCACGGGACCTAGTCACTGAAGCTTTCTTT.